A selection of T cell receptor beta chains follows, all from one sample in a study of beta chain features in type 1 diabetes. TCRdb keeps only in-frame clones here, not all; method: immunoSEQ multiplex PCR. The sample has over 650,000 clones; more than 13% are singletons. The sequenced sample consisted of naive CD4+ T cells from blood. The receptor source for this set is a man younger than 35 with type 1 diabetes. Both conserved end residues are part of each CDR3. Each record gives: V gene, CDR3 protein.

v_gene: TRBV27; CDR3aa: CASSLTRAGEQYF
v_gene: TRBV4-3; CDR3aa: CASSHTGTGWNEQFF
v_gene: TRBV9; CDR3aa: CASSATDLYEQYF
v_gene: TRBV30; CDR3aa: CAWSVPRQGGYEQYF
v_gene: TRBV14; CDR3aa: CASSLGTGGFNEQFF
v_gene: TRBV7-3; CDR3aa: CASSLDRDTEAFF
v_gene: TRBV7-2; CDR3aa: CASSFQGETQYF
v_gene: TRBV28; CDR3aa: CASSLVGGLQGYEQYF
v_gene: TRBV30; CDR3aa: CAWLQGSNEKLFF
v_gene: TRBV30; CDR3aa: CAWSVQLAGNEQFF
v_gene: TRBV7-3; CDR3aa: CASSSGPDPGANVLTF
v_gene: TRBV5-6; CDR3aa: CASSFDPGELFF
v_gene: TRBV7-8; CDR3aa: CASSLERQLRAETQYF
v_gene: TRBV7-6; CDR3aa: CASSLAGRGSGNTIYF
v_gene: TRBV29-1; CDR3aa: CSVEDGLAGTSSYEQYF
v_gene: TRBV6-1; CDR3aa: CASSVIRLAGGRGEQFF
v_gene: TRBV30; CDR3aa: CAWRIGSYEQYF
v_gene: TRBV21-1; CDR3aa: CASSKEKDLETQYF
v_gene: TRBV10-3; CDR3aa: CAVQSTDTQYF
v_gene: TRBV28; CDR3aa: CASSRAFAYNSPLHF